This TCR beta chain came from a study of blood T cell repertoires in COVID-19. Looking at the study overall: T cells, B-cell-depleted T cells, or PBMCs supplied cDNA or gDNA.

This CDR3 region has 16 residues. The V gene lost 6 bases and the J gene lost 4 bases, with 19 bases spanning the gap. Per germline, CDR1 SGHVS and CDR2 FQNEAQ. Living in 24 US areas, the participants were between about 18 and 100 years of age. Clinical history as reported by participants underpinned cohort assignment. As processed by the authors: Researchers report that nucleated cell counts were estimated from reference gene primer amplification. Repertoires were generated with immunoSEQ multiplex PCR, while TCRdb's copy carries only in-frame clones and drops some. The V and J calls and clone size were taken over from that table, and D and trimming were inferred from the DNA. The sample holds over 250,000 clones; roughly 80% are singletons and the top ten take around 5%.

The sequence was obtained from a man aged 35 to 55 who had been exposed to COVID-19. V and J are TRBV7-8 and TRBJ2-1, with a weak D call TRBD1 (5 bases). The sequenced sample consisted of PBMCs or T cells enriched from blood (not recorded which). This CDR3 is CASRTDGAGPYNEQFF. The CDR3 DNA reads TGTGCCAGCAGGACAGACGGTGCAGGGCCGTACAATGAGCAGTTCTTC.